The 2 T cell receptor beta chains presented below share a single source sample, sequenced in a study of siplizumab effects on memory and regulatory T cells. Sequencing used immunoSEQ multiplex PCR; TCRdb keeps in-frame clones, though not all of them. The repertoire includes approximately 120,000 clones, 90% to 95% of them detected once, and roughly 0.17% sits in the top ten. The specimen was non-Treg CD4+ T cells sorted from blood. These receptors all come from a human donor in good health.

The CDR3 loop is CASRLTANLAKNIQYF. CDR3 coding DNA: TGTGCCAGCAGGCTGACAGCCAATCTAGCCAAAAACATTCAGTACTTC. The gene calls are TRBV6-6 and TRBJ2-4; possibly TRBD1 for D (5 bases). CDR3 length equals 16 residues. V dropped 6 bases and J dropped 0 bases, with 15 bases sitting between them. CDR1 and CDR2 (germline): MNHNY, SVGAGI (reference sequence).

The rearrangement links TRBV7-9 to TRBJ2-7, with 9 bases that match TRBD1. This CDR3 has 17 amino acids. Germline V CDR1 and CDR2: SEHNR, FQNEAQ (reference sequence). Germline trimming cut 3 bases from V and 4 bases from J; bases unmatched to any gene: 13. The CDR3 loop reads CASSLRPAGQGIYEQYF. The CDR3 coding sequence is TGTGCCAGCAGCTTGAGGCCAGCCGGACAGGGGATTTACGAGCAGTACTTC.